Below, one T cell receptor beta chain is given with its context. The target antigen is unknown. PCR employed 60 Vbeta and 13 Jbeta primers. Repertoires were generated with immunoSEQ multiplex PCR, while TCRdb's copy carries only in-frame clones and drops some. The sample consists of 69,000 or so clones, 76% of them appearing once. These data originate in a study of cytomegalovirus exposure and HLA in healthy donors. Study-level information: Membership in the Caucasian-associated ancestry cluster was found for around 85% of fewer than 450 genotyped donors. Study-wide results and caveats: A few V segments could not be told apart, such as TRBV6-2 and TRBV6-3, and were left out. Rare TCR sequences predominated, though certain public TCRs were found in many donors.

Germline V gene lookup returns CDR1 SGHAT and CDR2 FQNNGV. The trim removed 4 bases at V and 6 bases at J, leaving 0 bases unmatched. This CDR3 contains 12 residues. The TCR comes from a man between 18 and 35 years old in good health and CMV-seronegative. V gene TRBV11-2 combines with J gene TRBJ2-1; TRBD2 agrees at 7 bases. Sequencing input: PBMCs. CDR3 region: CASSWTSNEQFF. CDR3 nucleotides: TGTGCCAGCAGCTGGACTAGCAATGAGCAGTTCTTC.